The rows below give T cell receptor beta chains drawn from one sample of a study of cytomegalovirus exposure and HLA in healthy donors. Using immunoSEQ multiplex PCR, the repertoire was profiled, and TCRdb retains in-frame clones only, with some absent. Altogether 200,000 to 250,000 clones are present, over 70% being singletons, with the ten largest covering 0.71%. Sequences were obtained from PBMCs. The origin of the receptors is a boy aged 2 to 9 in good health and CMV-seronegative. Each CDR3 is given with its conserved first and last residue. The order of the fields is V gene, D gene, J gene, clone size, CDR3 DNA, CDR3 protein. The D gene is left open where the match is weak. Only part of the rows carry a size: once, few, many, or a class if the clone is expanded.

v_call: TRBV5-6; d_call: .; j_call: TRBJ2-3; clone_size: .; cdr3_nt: TGTGCCAGCCAGGACTTCCGCGATACGCAGTATTTT; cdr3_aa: CASQDFRDTQYF
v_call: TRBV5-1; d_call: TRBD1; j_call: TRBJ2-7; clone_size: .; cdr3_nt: TGCGCCAGCAGCCTACAGGGGGCGGTGGCCGAGCAGTACTTC; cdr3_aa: CASSLQGAVAEQYF
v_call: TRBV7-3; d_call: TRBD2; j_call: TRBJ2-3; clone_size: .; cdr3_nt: TGTGCCAGCAGCTTGGCTAGCGGGGGGGTTCTGGGTACGCAGTATTTT; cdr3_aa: CASSLASGGVLGTQYF
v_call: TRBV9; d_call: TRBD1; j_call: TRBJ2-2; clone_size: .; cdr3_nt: TGTGCCAGCAGCGTAGGGGACAGGGGGCACGGGGAGCTGTTTTTT; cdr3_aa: CASSVGDRGHGELFF
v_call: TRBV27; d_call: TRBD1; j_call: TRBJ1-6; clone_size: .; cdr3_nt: TGTGCCAGCAGTCACCGAGACAGGGGGCATTCACCCCTCCACTTT; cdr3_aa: CASSHRDRGHSPLHF
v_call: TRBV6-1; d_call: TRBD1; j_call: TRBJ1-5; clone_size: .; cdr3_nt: TGTGCCAGCAGTGTTCGGGACAGGGGGTTAGATCAGCCCCAGCATTTT; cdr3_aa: CASSVRDRGLDQPQHF
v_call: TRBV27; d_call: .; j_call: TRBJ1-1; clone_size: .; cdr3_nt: TGTGCCAGCAGTCCAGACATCACCATGAACACTGAAGCTTTCTTT; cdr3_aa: CASSPDITMNTEAFF
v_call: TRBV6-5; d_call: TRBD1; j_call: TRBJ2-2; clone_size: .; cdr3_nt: TGTGCCATCGGGACAGGGGCATTCGGGGAGCTGTTTTTT; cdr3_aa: CAIGTGAFGELFF
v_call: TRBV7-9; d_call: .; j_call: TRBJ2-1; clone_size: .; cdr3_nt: TGTGCCAGCAGCTCCCGGCGGGATGAGCAGTTCTTC; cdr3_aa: CASSSRRDEQFF
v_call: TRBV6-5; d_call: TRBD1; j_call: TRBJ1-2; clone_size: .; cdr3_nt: TGTGCCAGCAGCCACCCGGGACAGAACGGCTACACCTTC; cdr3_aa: CASSHPGQNGYTF
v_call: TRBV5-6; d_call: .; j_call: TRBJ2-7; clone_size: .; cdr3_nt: TGTGCCAGCAGCTTGGTGGCAGGGGGGACCTACGAGCAGTACTTC; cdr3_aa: CASSLVAGGTYEQYF
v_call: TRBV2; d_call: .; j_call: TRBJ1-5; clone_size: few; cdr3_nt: TGTGCCAGCAGGTACCGACAGGCAAATCAGCCCCAGCATTTT; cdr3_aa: CASRYRQANQPQHF
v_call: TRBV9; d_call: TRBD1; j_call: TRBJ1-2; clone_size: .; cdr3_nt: TGTGCCAGCAGCTCTCCGGGACAGGGGGCCGGCTATGGCTACACCTTC; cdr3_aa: CASSSPGQGAGYGYTF
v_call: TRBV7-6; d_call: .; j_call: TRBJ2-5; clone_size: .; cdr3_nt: TGTGCCAGCAGCTCTGCGGGTCTGGGGGAGACCCAGTACTTC; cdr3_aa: CASSSAGLGETQYF
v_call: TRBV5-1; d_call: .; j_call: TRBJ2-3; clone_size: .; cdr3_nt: TGCGCCAGCAGCTTGGGAGCGGCGGGGGCGGATACGCAGTATTTT; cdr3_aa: CASSLGAAGADTQYF
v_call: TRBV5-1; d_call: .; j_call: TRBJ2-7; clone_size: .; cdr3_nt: TGCGCCAGCAGCTTCAGGGAAACGAGCTCCTACGAGCAGTACTTC; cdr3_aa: CASSFRETSSYEQYF
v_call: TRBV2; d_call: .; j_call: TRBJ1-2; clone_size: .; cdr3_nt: TGTGCCAGCAGTCCCTATGGCACTACTAACTATGGCTACACCTTC; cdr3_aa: CASSPYGTTNYGYTF
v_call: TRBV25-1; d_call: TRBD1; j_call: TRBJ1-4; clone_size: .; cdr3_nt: TGTGCCAGCAGCCCGGGACAGGGCAATGAAAAACTGTTTTTT; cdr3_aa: CASSPGQGNEKLFF
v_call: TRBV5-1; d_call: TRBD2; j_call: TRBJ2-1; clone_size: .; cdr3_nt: TGCGCCAGCAGCTTTAGCGGGAGGGCAAACTACAATGAGCAGTTCTTC; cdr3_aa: CASSFSGRANYNEQFF
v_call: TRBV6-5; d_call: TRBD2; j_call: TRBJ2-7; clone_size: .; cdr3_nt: TGTGCCAGCAGTCCAGCGGGGGGAACCTACGAGCAGTACTTC; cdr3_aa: CASSPAGGTYEQYF
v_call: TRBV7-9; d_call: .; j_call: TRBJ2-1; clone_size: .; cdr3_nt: TGTGCCAGCAGCCAAGGGAGTGATGAGCAGTTCTTC; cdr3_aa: CASSQGSDEQFF
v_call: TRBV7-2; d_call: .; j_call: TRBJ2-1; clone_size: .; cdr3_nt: TGTGCCAGCAGCTTATCACTGTCTAGCGATGAGCAGTTCTTC; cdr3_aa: CASSLSLSSDEQFF
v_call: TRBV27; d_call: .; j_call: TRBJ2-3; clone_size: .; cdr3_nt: TGTGCCAGCAGTCATCTGGACAGTCCCACAGATACGCAGTATTTT; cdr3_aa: CASSHLDSPTDTQYF
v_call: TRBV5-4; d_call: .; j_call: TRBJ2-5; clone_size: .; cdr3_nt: TGTGCCAGCAGCCCCAGGGTACAAGAGACCCAGTACTTC; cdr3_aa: CASSPRVQETQYF
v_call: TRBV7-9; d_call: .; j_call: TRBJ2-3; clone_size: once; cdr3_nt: TGTGCCAGCAGCTTAGTAGTCAGCACAGATACGCAGTATTTT; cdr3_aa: CASSLVVSTDTQYF
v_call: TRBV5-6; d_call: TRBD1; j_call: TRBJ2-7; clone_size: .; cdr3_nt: TGTGCCAGCAGCTCGGGACAGAATACCTACGAGCAGTACTTC; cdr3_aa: CASSSGQNTYEQYF
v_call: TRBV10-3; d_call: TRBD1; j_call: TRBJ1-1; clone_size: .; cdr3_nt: TGTGCCACCCAGTTAGACAGGGTCACTGAAGCTTTCTTT; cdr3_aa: CATQLDRVTEAFF
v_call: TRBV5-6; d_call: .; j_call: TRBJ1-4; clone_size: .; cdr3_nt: TGTGCCAGCAGCGGTACAGGGTCAACTAATGAAAAACTGTTTTTT; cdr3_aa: CASSGTGSTNEKLFF
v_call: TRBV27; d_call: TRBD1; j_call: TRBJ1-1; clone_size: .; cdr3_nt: TGTGCCAGCAGTATACGGACAGGGGTGACTGAAGCTTTCTTT; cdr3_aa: CASSIRTGVTEAFF
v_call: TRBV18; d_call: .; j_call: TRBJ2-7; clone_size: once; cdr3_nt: TGTGCCAGCTCAATGCTGACAGGACCTCTTATCTCCTACGAGCAGTACTTC; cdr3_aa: CASSMLTGPLISYEQYF
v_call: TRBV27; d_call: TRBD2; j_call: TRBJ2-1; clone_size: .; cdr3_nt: TGTGCCAGCAGTTTAGTACTAGCGGGAGGGCCCCATGAGCAGTTCTTC; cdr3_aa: CASSLVLAGGPHEQFF
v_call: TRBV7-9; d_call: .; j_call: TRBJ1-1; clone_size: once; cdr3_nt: TGTGCCAGCAGCCCCAGGGAATTGAGTGAAGCTTTCTTT; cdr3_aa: CASSPRELSEAFF
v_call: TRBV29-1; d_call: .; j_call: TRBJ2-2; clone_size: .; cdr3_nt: TGCAGCGTTCCGCTAGCCATGAACACCGGGGAGCTGTTTTTT; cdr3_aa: CSVPLAMNTGELFF
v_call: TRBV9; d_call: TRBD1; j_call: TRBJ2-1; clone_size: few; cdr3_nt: TGTGCCAGCAGCCCAGGGACAGGGGTCCTCTACAATGAGCAGTTCTTC; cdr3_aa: CASSPGTGVLYNEQFF
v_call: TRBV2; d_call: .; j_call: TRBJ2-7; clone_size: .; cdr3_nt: TGTGCCAGCAGTGAAGCTCCACTAGCATTAGCCTACGAGCAGTACTTC; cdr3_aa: CASSEAPLALAYEQYF
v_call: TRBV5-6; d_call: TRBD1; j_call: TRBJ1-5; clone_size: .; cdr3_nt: TGTGCCAGCAGCGCCACCCCCGGGACAGGACCGTATAGCAATCAGCCCCAGCATTTT; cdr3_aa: CASSATPGTGPYSNQPQHF
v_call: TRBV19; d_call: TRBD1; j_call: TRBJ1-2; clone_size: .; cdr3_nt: TGTGCCAGTAGTAACACGGACAGGGCACAAAATGGCTACACCTTC; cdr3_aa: CASSNTDRAQNGYTF
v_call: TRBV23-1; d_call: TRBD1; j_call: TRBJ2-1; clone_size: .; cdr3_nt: TGCGCCAGCAGTCAATGCGGGGACAGGGGTTCCTACAATGAGCAGTTCTTC; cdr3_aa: CASSQCGDRGSYNEQFF
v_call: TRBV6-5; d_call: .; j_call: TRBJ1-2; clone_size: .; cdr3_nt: TGTGCCAGCAGTTACTCGAGGGCCCTAGCTAACTATGGCTACACCTTC; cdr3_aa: CASSYSRALANYGYTF
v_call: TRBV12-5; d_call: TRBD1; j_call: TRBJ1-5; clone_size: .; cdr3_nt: TGTGCTAGTGGTTTTGGGACAGGGGGTCAGCCCCAGCATTTT; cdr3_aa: CASGFGTGGQPQHF